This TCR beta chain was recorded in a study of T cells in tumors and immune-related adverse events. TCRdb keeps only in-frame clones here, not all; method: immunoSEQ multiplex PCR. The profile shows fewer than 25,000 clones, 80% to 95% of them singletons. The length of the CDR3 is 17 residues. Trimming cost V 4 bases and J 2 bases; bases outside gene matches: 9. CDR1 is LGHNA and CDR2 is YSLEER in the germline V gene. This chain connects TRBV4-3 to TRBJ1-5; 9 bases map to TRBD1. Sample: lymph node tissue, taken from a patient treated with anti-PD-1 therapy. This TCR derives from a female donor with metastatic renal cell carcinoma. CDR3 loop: CASSPGTGTLGNQPQHF. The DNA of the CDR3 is TGCGCCAGCAGCCCCGGGACAGGGACGTTGGGCAATCAGCCCCAGCATTTT.